A single sample gave rise to the 30 T cell receptor beta chains below, sequenced in a study of shared clonotypes between healthy human individuals. It was CD45RO-negative cells, positively selected for CCR7, that made up naive CD8 cells, with terminally differentiated effector memory CD45RA+ cells excluded. Sequencing used immunoSEQ multiplex PCR; TCRdb keeps in-frame clones, though not all of them. The table shows about 2.2 million clones, with approximately 92% occurring only once. The source material was naive CD8+ T cells from PBMCs. The receptors derive from a man aged 18 to 30 in good health. Some clones in this sample may be carry-over from other donors' samples.

The genes are TRBV25-1 and TRBJ2-1; 9 bases are shared with TRBD2. V was clipped by 5 bases and J by 0 bases; unmatched bases: 8. This CDR3 region has 17 residues. Per germline, CDR1 MGHDK and CDR2 SYGVNS. The CDR3 region is CASSNLLAGSSYNEQFF. DNA for the CDR3: TGTGCCAGCAGTAATCTCCTAGCGGGGAGCTCCTACAATGAGCAGTTCTTC. The full variable domain, its missing parts supplied by reference TRBV25-1 and TRBJ2-1, is EADIYQTPRYLVIGTGKKITLECSQTMGHDKMYWYQQDPGMELHLIHYSYGVNSTEKGDLSSESTVSRIRTEHFPLTLESARPSHTSQYLCASSNLLAGSSYNEQFFGPGTRLTVL.

This clone has a single count. The chain carries TRBV11-2 and TRBJ2-7, with a weak D call TRBD1 (5 bases). The CDR3 consists of 16 residues. Germline loops: CDR1 SGHAT, CDR2 FQNNGV. The germline V and J ends were trimmed by 5 bases and 5 bases, with 22 bases remaining between them. This CDR3 reads CASSLGKTQGYDEQYF. The DNA for the CDR3 is TGTGCCAGCAGCCTCGGAAAGACTCAGGGCTACGACGAGCAGTACTTC.

J is TRBJ2-2 and V is TRBV5-1; 13 bases align to TRBD2. CDR1 and CDR2 (germline): SGHRS, YFSETQ. The CDR3 sequence is 17 residues long. V was pared by 4 bases and J by 1 base, with 4 bases of the junction left unmatched. The CDR3 region is CASSPGLAGMNTGELFF. For the CDR3, the DNA is TGCGCCAGCAGCCCGGGACTAGCGGGGATGAACACCGGGGAGCTGTTTTTT.

V usage is TRBV19 and J usage is TRBJ2-1; 7 bases agree with TRBD2. Germline CDR1 reads LNHDA; CDR2 reads SQIVND (reference sequence). The CDR3 extends over 16 amino acids. The V gene end was trimmed by 0 bases and the J gene end by 3 bases; junction bases not matched to a gene: 5. The CDR3 nucleotides read TGTGCCAGTAGTATAGAGCGACTAGCCGGCTACAATGAGCAGTTCTTC. It encodes CASSIERLAGYNEQFF.

The chain joins TRBV11-3 to TRBJ1-1; D is unresolved. V gave up 4 bases and J gave up 1 base, with 7 bases separating them. The CDR3 spans 13 residues. The V gene's germline CDR1 is SGHNT and CDR2 YENEEA. DNA of the CDR3: TGTGCCAGCAGCTCTAGGTGGAACACTGAAGCTTTCTTT. Residues: CASSSRWNTEAFF.

This sequence joins TRBV13 and TRBJ1-1; no firm D call. The CDR3 is 13 residues long. Germline lookup yields CDR1 PRHDT and CDR2 FYEKMQ (reference sequence). Trimming shortened V by 3 bases and J by 2 bases, and 7 bases separated the two germline ends. The CDR3 here is CASSLTLNTEAFF. The CDR3 DNA sequence: TGTGCCAGCAGCTTGACACTTAACACTGAAGCTTTCTTT. Filled out from reference TRBV13 and TRBJ1-1, the complete variable domain reads AAGVIQSPRHLIKEKRETATLKCYPIPRHDTVYWYQQGPGQDPQFLISFYEKMQSDKGSIPDRFSAQQFSDYHSELNMSSLELGDSALYFCASSLTLNTEAFFGQGTRLTVV.

The chain has TRBV27 and TRBJ2-3; D may be TRBD1 (6 bases). Germline V gene sequence: CDR1 MNHEY, CDR2 SMNVEV (reference sequence). V was trimmed by 4 bases and J by 2 bases, leaving 13 bases between them. The CDR3 loop spans 15 amino acids. CDR3 protein: CASSSRTVVTDTQYF. The CDR3 DNA follows: TGTGCCAGCAGTTCAAGGACAGTAGTCACAGATACGCAGTATTTT.

Points on this clone: Other DNA sequences from this sample encode an identical CDR3 as well. The chain combines TRBV11-2 with TRBJ2-7; no firm D call. The CDR3 runs 13 residues. Trimming stripped 1 base from V and 2 bases from J, with 6 bases between. Germline V gene sequence: CDR1 SGHAT, CDR2 FQNNGV. CDR3 nucleotides: TGTGCCAGCAGCTTAGGGTTGACCTACGAGCAGTACTTC. Its translation is CASSLGLTYEQYF.

The chain recombines TRBV15 with TRBJ2-4, with a tentative D call TRBD2 (6 bases). Germline CDR1 reads LNHNV; CDR2 reads YYDKDF (reference sequence). CDR3 length equals 16 residues. Deletions cut 5 bases from V and 5 bases from J, with 19 bases between. CDR3 loop: CATSPGMGRGENIQYF. The CDR3 DNA is TGTGCCACCAGCCCTGGAATGGGGCGGGGAGAAAACATTCAGTACTTC. The variable domain in full, with the rest retrieved from reference TRBV15 and TRBJ2-4, is DAMVIQNPRYQVTQFGKPVTLSCSQTLNHNVMYWYQQKSSQAPKLLFHYYDKDFNNEADTPDNFQSRRPNTSFCFLDIRSPGLGDTAMYLCATSPGMGRGENIQYFGAGTRLSVL.

This sequence joins TRBV5-1 and TRBJ1-2; tentative D call: TRBD1 (5 bases). Germline V gene sequence: CDR1 SGHRS, CDR2 YFSETQ. The CDR3 length is 14 residues. Deletions cut 4 bases from V and 2 bases from J, with 12 bases between. CDR3 in DNA: TGCGCCAGCAGCCAAACGAGGGGAAACTATGGCTACACCTTC. It is translated as CASSQTRGNYGYTF.

For the CDR3, the DNA is TGTGCCAGCAGTTTCACGGGGGCCTACGAGCAGTACTTC. Amino acids: CASSFTGAYEQYF. The chain has TRBV28 and TRBJ2-7; D is possibly TRBD2 (6 bases). From germline, CDR1 is MDHEN and CDR2 SYDVKM. The CDR3 length is 13 residues. Trimming shortened V by 3 bases and J by 2 bases, and 8 bases separated the two germline ends.

Only one count was recorded for this clone. The junction departs from germline at one end; a sequencing error may be responsible. The chain employs TRBV7-9 and TRBJ2-7; 7 bases fit TRBD1. CDR1 is SEHNR, CDR2 FQNEAQ, per germline (reference sequence). The CDR3 is 12 amino acids. The CDR3 here is CASSLGSDRKSF. CDR3 DNA sequence: TGTGCCAGCAGCTTGGGGTCGGACAGGAAGTCCTTC.

In its sample, this clone was seen once. The CDR3 loop reads CASSEVRGLSSYEQYF. Here the CDR3 DNA reads TGTGCCAGCAGTGAAGTGCGCGGCCTAAGCTCCTACGAGCAGTACTTC. The chain uses TRBV6-1 and TRBJ2-7; D ambiguous. Germline V lookup: CDR1 MNHNS, CDR2 SASEGT. This CDR3 contains 16 residues. Trimming took 1 base from V and 0 from J, leaving 13 bases between them.

The chain is built from TRBV7-9 and TRBJ2-1, with 10 bases fitting TRBD2. CDR1 SEHNR and CDR2 FQNEAQ come from the germline V gene (reference sequence). This CDR3 comprises 17 residues. V shed 1 base and J 7 bases; nucleotides not matched to a gene: 10. The CDR3 protein is CASSLVSPSGSVNEQFF. Here the CDR3 DNA reads TGTGCCAGCAGCTTAGTGAGTCCTAGCGGGAGTGTTAATGAGCAGTTCTTC.

This rearrangement joins TRBV7-9 to TRBJ2-1; 12 bases map to TRBD2. V was pared by 5 bases and J by 8 bases, with 4 bases of the junction left unmatched. The CDR3 has 14 residues. CDR1 and CDR2 from the germline V gene are SEHNR and FQNEAQ (reference sequence). CDR3 sequence reads: CASSGLAGGDEQFF. The DNA for the CDR3 is TGTGCCAGCAGCGGCCTAGCGGGAGGGGATGAGCAGTTCTTC.

V usage is TRBV4-1 and J usage is TRBJ2-5, with D hard to call. Looked up from germline, CDR1 is MGHRA and CDR2 is YSYEKL. The CDR3 is 15 amino acids. V lost 2 bases and J 4 bases, leaving 14 bases between the germline ends. CDR3 in DNA: TGCGCCAGCAGCCAATCCCCCCGTGGGATAGAGACCCAGTACTTC. As protein: CASSQSPRGIETQYF.

With respect to this clone: This specimen includes other DNA sequences encoding the same CDR3. The chain couples TRBV6-5 to TRBJ2-2; the match to TRBD2 covers 7 bases. In germline, CDR1 is MNHEY, CDR2 SVGAGI. V was clipped by 6 bases and J by 6 bases; unmatched bases: 4. The CDR3 contains 13 residues. CDR3 coding DNA: TGTGCCAGCAGCCCCCGGGGGGCCGGGGAGCTGTTTTTT. This codes for CASSPRGAGELFF.

The chain links TRBV28 to TRBJ1-1; D may be TRBD1 (5 bases). CDR3 length: 16 amino acids. Trimming took 2 bases from V and 3 from J, leaving 16 bases between them. Per germline, CDR1 MDHEN and CDR2 SYDVKM. CDR3 amino acids: CASSLGWKEGDTEAFF. In DNA, the CDR3 is TGTGCCAGCAGTTTAGGTTGGAAAGAAGGGGACACTGAAGCTTTCTTT.

V usage is TRBV7-6 and J usage is TRBJ1-4; 7 nucleotides line up with TRBD1. J was trimmed by 7 bases and V by 1 base; bases with no gene match: 6. Germline CDR1 reads SGHVS; CDR2 reads FNYEAQ. The CDR3 has 15 amino acids. The CDR3 region is CASSLVGGRGEKLFF. Here the CDR3 DNA reads TGTGCCAGCAGCTTAGTAGGGGGCAGGGGTGAAAAACTGTTTTTT.

J is TRBJ1-1 and V is TRBV4-3; the D gene is possibly TRBD1 (5 bases). This CDR3 has 15 amino acids. Germline V gene lookup returns CDR1 LGHNA and CDR2 YSLEER. The germline V and J ends were trimmed by 2 bases and 4 bases, with 14 bases remaining between them. The CDR3: CASSQLTGVTTEAFF. The CDR3 DNA reads as TGCGCCAGCAGCCAACTCACAGGTGTAACCACTGAAGCTTTCTTT.

The rearrangement links TRBV14 to TRBJ2-7; the match to TRBD2 covers 8 bases. Germline V gene data show CDR1 as SGHDN and CDR2 as FVKESK. The CDR3 extends over 15 amino acids. Trimming at V came to 6 bases and at J to 6 bases, leaving 13 bases not matched to a gene. CDR3 nucleotides: TGTGCCAGCAGGACCAGCAGCGGGAGTCTTGCCGAGCAGTACTTC. Amino acids: CASRTSSGSLAEQYF. The full variable domain, in which reference TRBV14 and TRBJ2-7 provide the parts outside the CDR3, is EAGVTQFPSHSVIEKGQTVTLRCDPISGHDNLYWYRRVMGKEIKFLLHFVKESKQDESGMPNNRFLAERTGGTYSTLKVQPAELEDSGVYFCASRTSSGSLAEQYFGPGTRLTVT.

With regard to this clone: This CDR3 is also generated by other DNA sequences in the sample. This chain joins TRBV19 and TRBJ1-1; D not resolved. Germline CDR1 is LNHDA and CDR2 is SQIVND (reference sequence). Trimming stripped 1 base from V and 1 base from J, with 7 bases between. The CDR3 covers 14 residues. CDR3 bases: TGTGCCAGTAGTATAGGGGCGGGGAACACTGAAGCTTTCTTT. Amino acid sequence: CASSIGAGNTEAFF.

In DNA, the CDR3 is TGTGCCAGCAGCGTAGGCCAGACAGATACGCAGTATTTT. Translation: CASSVGQTDTQYF. The J gene is TRBJ2-3, the V gene TRBV9; D is ambiguous. The CDR3 length is 13 residues. CDR1 is SGDLS, CDR2 YYNGEE, per germline. V dropped 0 bases and J dropped 3 bases, with 5 bases sitting between them.

V usage is TRBV29-1 and J usage is TRBJ2-7, with 9 bases identical to TRBD1. V shed 0 bases and J 7 bases; nucleotides not matched to a gene: 16. Per the germline V gene, CDR1 is SQVTM and CDR2 is ANQGSEA. CDR3 length: 17 residues. The CDR3 region is CSVEELNPGTGLLEQYF. For the CDR3, the DNA is TGCAGCGTTGAAGAACTTAATCCCGGGACAGGGTTGCTTGAGCAGTACTTC.

The CDR3 nucleotides read TGCGCCAGCAGTGAAGGGGGTGAATACAATGAGCAGTTCTTC. It is translated as CASSEGGEYNEQFF. This rearrangement joins TRBV10-1 to TRBJ2-1, with D possibly matching TRBD1 (6 bases). The V and J ends lost 3 bases and 4 bases respectively, with 10 bases between them. Germline values: CDR1 WNHNN, CDR2 SYGVQD (reference sequence). This CDR3 has 14 residues.

The CDR3 coding sequence is TGTGCCAGCAGCGGTGCTGGGACAGGGGCCCTCTACGAGCAGTACTTC. Amino acid sequence: CASSGAGTGALYEQYF. The V and J genes are TRBV9 and TRBJ2-7, with TRBD1 matching over 10 bases. The V and J ends lost 3 bases and 3 bases, in that order; junction bases with no gene match: 9. Germline CDR1 reads SGDLS; CDR2 reads YYNGEE. The CDR3 is 16 residues long.

In regard to this clone: Other DNA sequences of this sample code for an identical CDR3. The rearrangement links TRBV7-2 to TRBJ2-7; TRBD2 matches at 8 bases. The CDR3 loop spans 12 amino acids. Losses at the gene ends were 3 bases for V and 7 bases for J; bases not matched to a gene: 2. Germline values: CDR1 SGHTA, CDR2 FQGNSA. CDR3 region: CASSFLAGEQYF. The CDR3 bases are TGTGCCAGCAGCTTCTTAGCGGGGGAGCAGTACTTC.

The rearrangement links TRBV10-2 to TRBJ2-5; 7 positions agree with TRBD1. The germline CDR1 and CDR2 sequences are WSHSY and SAAADI. The CDR3 covers 15 residues. Germline trimming cut 2 bases from V and 5 bases from J; bases unmatched to any gene: 8. The CDR3 loop is CASSETGVEGETQYF. The CDR3 nucleotides are TGCGCCAGCAGTGAGACAGGGGTAGAGGGCGAGACCCAGTACTTC.

The V gene is TRBV4-1, the J gene TRBJ2-1; D gene uncertain. Germline V gives CDR1 MGHRA, CDR2 YSYEKL. Deletions cut 5 bases from V and 9 bases from J, with 14 bases between. The CDR3 totals 13 residues. DNA for the CDR3: TGCGCCAGCAGCGACCCGATAAAGGGTGAGCAGTTCTTC. Translating gives CASSDPIKGEQFF.

The V and J genes are TRBV7-9 and TRBJ2-3, with a possible D match to TRBD1 (5 bases). V lost 4 bases and J lost 2, with 13 bases in between. This CDR3 contains 15 residues. Germline loops: CDR1 SEHNR, CDR2 FQNEAQ (reference sequence). The CDR3, as DNA: TGTGCCAGCAGCTATCGCTTTGGGGCCACAGATACGCAGTATTTT. Translating it yields CASSYRFGATDTQYF.